The clone carrying this T cell receptor (beta chain) came up many times. Antigen: not known. TCRdb reanalysed the RACE reads using MiXCR and keeps one entry per CDR3 protein. The sample records about 380,000 distinct CDR3 sequences, roughly 5% being singletons. These data originate in a study of human T cells and chemical hapten exposure. Study-level points and caveats: Unchanged with DPC sensitization were TCRs above 1 in 1000 frequency. The study found that PT1 expanded TCR counts correlated positively with patch test score.

The time point is: pre-sensitization, week 0. The treatment denotes: therapeutic diphenylcyclopropenone sensitization with weekly scalp DPC. The CDR3 length is 16 residues. Deletions cut 4 bases from V and 5 bases from J, with 17 bases between. Germline loops: CDR1 SGHDN, CDR2 FVKESK. This sequence was found in a woman between 50 and 59 years old with alopecia areata. Some clones in this sample may be carry-over from other donors' samples. Source: whole blood, taken in connection with sensitization to the hapten diphenylcyclopropenone (DPC). This chain links TRBV14 with TRBJ2-2; D not resolved. CDR3 region: CASSLTTRGYTGELFF. In DNA, the CDR3 is TGTGCCAGCAGCCTAACGACTCGTGGATATACCGGGGAGCTGTTTTTT. Full variable domain (missing parts from reference TRBV14 and TRBJ2-2): EAGVTQFPSHSVIEKGQTVTLRCDPISGHDNLYWYRRVMGKEIKFLLHFVKESKQDESGMPNNRFLAERTGGTYSTLKVQPAELEDSGVYFCASSLTTRGYTGELFFGEGSRLTVL.